These T cell receptor beta chains were read from a single sample in a study of cytomegalovirus exposure and HLA in healthy donors. Produced via immunoSEQ multiplex PCR; TCRdb's table is partial and in-frame only. The table records approximately 140,000 clones, about 83% of them present only once. What was sequenced was PBMCs. The receptors were sampled from a young woman in good health and CMV-seronegative. Each CDR3 is given with its conserved first and last residue. A D gene is named only where the DNA matches it firmly.

j_call v_call d_call cdr3_aa cdr3_nt
TRBJ1-1 TRBV30 TRBD1 CAWSVAPRAGGAFF TGTGCCTGGAGTGTAGCCCCCAGGGCAGGGGGAGCTTTCTTT
TRBJ1-1 TRBV5-6 . CASSPFPYQEENTEAFF TGTGCCAGCAGCCCGTTCCCGTATCAGGAGGAGAACACTGAAGCTTTCTTT
TRBJ1-2 TRBV5-4 TRBD1 CASLDRGRGDYGYTF TGTGCCAGCCTCGACAGGGGGCGAGGAGACTATGGCTACACCTTC
TRBJ1-1 TRBV5-1 . CASSSRTEGTEAFF TGCGCCAGCAGCTCTCGGACAGAGGGCACTGAAGCTTTCTTT
TRBJ2-5 TRBV10-3 TRBD2 CAIRSTRGDQETQYF TGTGCCATCAGGTCCACACGGGGGGACCAAGAGACCCAGTACTTC
TRBJ1-2 TRBV18 . CASSSGQVYGYTF TGTGCCAGCTCCTCCGGACAAGTCTATGGCTACACCTTC
TRBJ2-7 TRBV7-9 . CASSRLGGYDEQYF TGTGCCAGCAGCCGCTTGGGCGGGTACGACGAGCAGTACTTC
TRBJ1-1 TRBV6-5 . CASMAGRAFF TGTGCCAGCATGGCGGGGCGGGCTTTCTTT
TRBJ2-3 TRBV10-3 TRBD2 CATTRGSGSTDTQYF TGTGCCACCACCAGAGGTAGCGGGAGCACAGATACGCAGTATTTT
TRBJ2-3 TRBV9 . CASSVVGGPSTDTQYF TGTGCCAGCAGCGTAGTCGGGGGACCTAGCACAGATACGCAGTATTTT
TRBJ2-1 TRBV7-7 . CASSFLAGSDEQFF TGTGCCAGCAGCTTTCTGGCGGGCTCGGATGAGCAGTTCTTC
TRBJ1-4 TRBV18 . CASSPRLGEKLFF TGTGCCAGCTCACCACGACTGGGTGAAAAACTGTTTTTT
TRBJ2-5 TRBV2 . CASSSLAFQETQYF TGTGCCAGCAGTAGTCTAGCCTTCCAAGAGACCCAGTACTTC
TRBJ2-5 TRBV11-3 . CASSSATQETQYF TGTGCCAGCAGCTCCGCCACACAAGAGACCCAGTACTTC
TRBJ2-7 TRBV7-8 . CASSLVTGGSEQYF TGTGCCAGCAGCTTAGTTACCGGGGGATCCGAGCAGTACTTC
TRBJ1-2 TRBV2 . CASSFTDVYGYTF TGTGCCAGCAGTTTTACAGACGTCTATGGCTACACCTTC
TRBJ2-5 TRBV18 . CASSPQPYQETQYF TGTGCCAGCTCACCACAGCCCTACCAAGAGACCCAGTACTTC
TRBJ2-1 TRBV29-1 . CSVGAVGGLQVGEQFF TGCAGCGTTGGTGCGGTCGGGGGGCTCCAAGTGGGTGAGCAGTTCTTC
TRBJ2-3 TRBV6-1 TRBD2 CASSEQASGWGLDTQYF TGTGCCAGCAGTGAACAAGCTAGCGGATGGGGTTTGGATACGCAGTATTTT
TRBJ1-2 TRBV11-2 . CASSLDRLTNYGYTF TGTGCCAGCAGCTTAGATCGGTTGACAAACTATGGCTACACCTTC
TRBJ2-1 TRBV12-5 TRBD2 CASGPRSGGASYNEQFF TGTGCTAGTGGTCCCAGAAGCGGGGGGGCATCCTACAATGAGCAGTTCTTC
TRBJ2-7 TRBV4-1 TRBD1 CASSQVGTGGENRVF TGCGCCAGCAGCCAAGTGGGGACAGGGGGGGAAAATAGAGTCTTC
TRBJ1-5 TRBV29-1 . CSVRTGNQPQHF TGCAGCGTTAGGACAGGCAATCAGCCCCAGCATTTT
TRBJ2-1 TRBV5-1 . CASSLESYNEQFF TGCGCCAGCAGCTTGGAGAGCTACAATGAGCAGTTCTTC
TRBJ2-2 TRBV4-2 TRBD2 CASSQDPGLATGELFF TGTGCCAGCAGCCAAGATCCCGGACTAGCGACCGGGGAGCTGTTTTTT
TRBJ2-1 TRBV4-3 TRBD1 CASSQTPGTEAYNEQFF TGCGCCAGCAGCCAAACACCCGGGACAGAAGCCTACAATGAGCAGTTCTTC